One and the same sample provided the 29 T cell receptor beta chains below, sequenced in a study of identical twins. TCRdb re-called the 5' RACE reads with MiXCR, one entry per CDR3 protein. Seen here are some 730,000 distinct CDR3 sequences, around a sixth observed once, and the top ten hold about 12%. These sequences were also reported in another study, on T cells expressing NK-cell markers.

Input material: PBMCs. All receptors derive from a woman aged 18-35 years in good health.

The chain couples TRBV5-1 to TRBJ2-1; D is possibly TRBD2 (6 bases). Germline CDR1 and CDR2: SGHRS and YFSETQ. With 1 base removed from V and 4 bases from J, the gap between germline ends came to 9 bases. This CDR3 is built from 14 residues. The CDR3 spells CASSLSRGYNEQFF. The CDR3 DNA follows: TGCGCCAGCAGCTTGTCACGGGGGTACAATGAGCAGTTCTTC.

This clonotype was counted between two and nine times. The chain is built from TRBV4-2 and TRBJ2-3, with TRBD2 identical over 9 bases. Germline V lookup: CDR1 LGHNA, CDR2 YNFKEQ. The V segment lost 2 bases and the J segment 2 bases; nucleotides outside the gene matches: 5. This CDR3 contains 16 residues. The CDR3 DNA follows: TGTGCCAGCAGCCAACTCCGGACTAGCGTCACAGATACGCAGTATTTT. It encodes CASSQLRTSVTDTQYF.

This sequence joins TRBV6-5 and TRBJ2-1; D uncertain. In germline, CDR1 is MNHEY, CDR2 SVGAGI. V lost 2 bases, J lost 3 bases, and 5 bases lay in between. This CDR3 is 13 amino acids long. The CDR3 sequence: CASSYGVYNEQFF. The CDR3 DNA is TGTGCCAGCAGTTACGGGGTCTACAATGAGCAGTTCTTC.

V gene TRBV23-1 combines with J gene TRBJ2-7; D remains ambiguous. TRBV23-1 is assigned to the ORF class and has an uncertain function. V was trimmed by 5 bases and J by 2 bases, leaving 10 bases between them. This CDR3 has 13 residues. The CDR3 DNA reads as TGCGCCAGCAGTTATCCTTTTACCTACGAGCAGTACTTC. Translation: CASSYPFTYEQYF.

The V gene is TRBV5-1, the J gene TRBJ2-3; TRBD2 is a possible D gene (6 bases). V gave up 5 bases and J gave up 6 bases, with 22 bases separating them. CDR1 is SGHRS and CDR2 is YFSETQ in the germline V gene. This CDR3 has 16 amino acids. The CDR3 reads CASSYEVGGASDTQYF. For the CDR3, the DNA is TGCGCCAGCAGTTATGAAGTTGGCGGGGCTAGTGATACGCAGTATTTT.

The chain has TRBV6-1 and TRBJ2-7, with unresolved D. CDR3 length: 14 amino acids. Germline lookup yields CDR1 MNHNS and CDR2 SASEGT. V was trimmed by 6 bases and J by 2 bases, leaving 14 bases between them. The CDR3 DNA reads TGTGCCAGCAGGGCCCTTCAGGCTACCTACGAGCAGTACTTC. Protein sequence: CASRALQATYEQYF.

This clonotype was counted between two and nine times. CDR3 in amino acids: CASSLLGLTYGYTF. In DNA, the CDR3 is TGTGCCAGCAGCTTACTTGGACTGACCTATGGCTACACCTTC. V is TRBV7-8 and J is TRBJ1-2; D gene ambiguous. From germline, CDR1 is SGHVS and CDR2 FQNEAQ. This CDR3 spans 14 amino acids. The V end was cut by 2 bases, the J end by 4 bases, with 11 bases between. The full variable domain, completed using reference TRBV7-8 and TRBJ1-2, is GAGVSQSPRYKVAKRGQDVALRCDPISGHVSLFWYQQALGQGPEFLTYFQNEAQLDKSGLPSDRFFAERPEGSVSTLKIQRTQQEDSAVYLCASSLLGLTYGYTFGSGTRLTVV.

This clonotype was detected a few times. This rearrangement joins TRBV30 to TRBJ2-7; TRBD1 matches at 10 bases. This CDR3 is 18 amino acids long. The germline V gene has CDR1 GTSNPN and CDR2 SVGIG (reference sequence). Trimming cost V 3 bases and J 3 bases; bases outside gene matches: 17. The CDR3 coding sequence is TGTGCCTGGAGCGCGAAGTTTATTTTGGGACAGGGGCTCTACGAGCAGTACTTC. It yields the protein CAWSAKFILGQGLYEQYF.

This clonotype was seen ten or more times. The V gene is TRBV29-1, the J gene TRBJ2-7; the D gene is possibly TRBD2 (6 bases). The CDR3 spans 13 residues. Germline V CDR1 and CDR2: SQVTM, ANQGSEA. Trimming removed 4 bases from V and 7 bases from J, with 17 bases in between. This CDR3 is CSVAKAGRREQYF. CDR3 nucleotide sequence: TGCAGCGTTGCCAAGGCGGGGAGGCGGGAGCAGTACTTC.

The V and J genes are TRBV9 and TRBJ2-1; D remains ambiguous. The germline CDR1 and CDR2 sequences are SGDLS and YYNGEE. This CDR3 contains 13 residues. Trimming stripped 4 bases from V and 6 bases from J, with 11 bases between. CDR3 protein: CASSSSTANEQFF. The DNA for the CDR3 is TGTGCCAGCAGCTCCTCCACGGCCAATGAGCAGTTCTTC. Variable domain in full (rest from reference TRBV9 and TRBJ2-1): DSGVTQTPKHLITATGQRVTLRCSPRSGDLSVYWYQQSLDQGLQFLIQYYNGEERAKGNILERFSAQQFPDLHSELNLSSLELGDSALYFCASSSSTANEQFFGPGTRLTVL.

The rearrangement joins TRBV5-1 to TRBJ2-3; 9 bases agree with TRBD2. CDR3 length: 16 residues. The J segment lost 5 bases and the V segment lost 4 bases, leaving 11 bases of the junction unmatched. Looked up from germline, CDR1 is SGHRS and CDR2 is YFSETQ. The CDR3 sequence: CASSNQRLAGRDTQYF. CDR3 nucleotide sequence: TGCGCCAGCAGCAACCAGCGGCTAGCGGGGAGAGATACGCAGTATTTT.

J is TRBJ2-3 and V is TRBV5-1, with unresolved D. The CDR3 covers 16 residues. The germline gives CDR1 SGHRS, CDR2 YFSETQ. Trimming removed 1 base from V and 0 bases from J, with 12 bases in between. The CDR3 loop is CASSLWAETSTDTQYF. The CDR3, as DNA: TGCGCCAGCAGCTTGTGGGCAGAGACTAGCACAGATACGCAGTATTTT.

The rearrangement links TRBV20-1 to TRBJ2-7, with D perhaps TRBD1 or TRBD2 (5 bases each). The V end was cut by 5 bases, the J end by 0 bases, with 8 bases between. Germline assignment: CDR1 DFQATT and CDR2 SNEGSKA (reference sequence). CDR3 length: 12 amino acids. The DNA for the CDR3 is TGCAGTGCTGAGGGGCCCTCCTACGAGCAGTACTTC. Its translation is CSAEGPSYEQYF.

The rearrangement joins TRBV12-5 to TRBJ1-1, with D unclear. Trimming removed 3 bases from V and 5 bases from J, with 7 bases in between. The CDR3 spans 12 residues. Germline-derived CDR1 and CDR2 are LGHNT and FRNRAP. The CDR3 sequence: CASGFEGTEAFF. Written as DNA, the CDR3 is TGTGCTAGTGGTTTTGAGGGAACTGAAGCTTTCTTT.

The V and J genes are TRBV9 and TRBJ1-1; D remains ambiguous. The ends were cut back, 0 bases at V and 1 base at J, with 10 bases in the middle. The CDR3 covers 15 residues. The germline gives CDR1 SGDLS, CDR2 YYNGEE. In DNA form, the CDR3 reads TGTGCCAGCAGCGTAGATCGGAACGGGAACACTGAAGCTTTCTTT. It encodes CASSVDRNGNTEAFF. Complete variable domain (other parts from reference TRBV9 and TRBJ1-1): DSGVTQTPKHLITATGQRVTLRCSPRSGDLSVYWYQQSLDQGLQFLIQYYNGEERAKGNILERFSAQQFPDLHSELNLSSLELGDSALYFCASSVDRNGNTEAFFGQGTRLTVV.

The rearrangement joins TRBV6-1 to TRBJ2-4, with TRBD1 as a possible D gene (5 bases). Germline-derived CDR1 and CDR2 are MNHNS and SASEGT. Trimming cost V 5 bases and J 2 bases, with 16 bases left between them. The CDR3 runs to 16 residues. CDR3 nucleotides: TGTGCCAGCAGTCCCCTGACAGCTCTAACCAAAAACATTCAGTACTTC. It encodes CASSPLTALTKNIQYF.

The chain is built from TRBV18 and TRBJ2-3; perhaps TRBD1 as D (5 bases). This CDR3 spans 14 amino acids. Looked up from germline, CDR1 is KGHSH and CDR2 is LQKENI. V shed 3 bases and J shed 4 bases, with 11 bases lying between them. The CDR3 region is CASSPLRDSDTQYF. The CDR3 DNA reads as TGTGCCAGCTCACCTCTCAGGGATTCAGATACGCAGTATTTT.

The J gene is TRBJ2-2, the V gene TRBV5-4; no clear D gene. CDR3 size: 12 residues. Trimming pared 0 bases from V and 9 bases from J, leaving 6 bases between. The germline V gene encodes CDR1 SGHNT and CDR2 YYREEE (reference sequence). The CDR3 DNA sequence: TGTGCCAGCAGCTTGGGTAACCGGGAGCTGTTTTTT. Its translation: CASSLGNRELFF.

The J gene is TRBJ2-4, the V gene TRBV6-1, with TRBD1 identical over 9 bases. Losses at the gene ends were 8 bases for V and 11 bases for J; bases not matched to a gene: 13. Germline CDR1 reads MNHNS; CDR2 reads SASEGT. This CDR3 contains 14 residues. CDR3 in amino acids: CASLLDRGGPFQYF. CDR3 nucleotides: TGTGCCAGCCTTCTGGACAGGGGCGGCCCGTTTCAGTACTTC.

This chain connects TRBV12-3 or TRBV12-4 to TRBJ1-1; 7 bases line up with TRBD1. The CDR3 spans 15 residues. The V and J ends lost 5 bases and 0 bases, in that order; junction bases with no gene match: 6. For the CDR3, the DNA is TGTGCCAGCAGTCGACAGGGCTGGATGAACACTGAAGCTTTCTTT. Its translation: CASSRQGWMNTEAFF.

This clonotype has a handful of counts. The chain recombines TRBV7-8 with TRBJ2-4; TRBD2 matches at 11 bases. This CDR3 is built from 15 residues. Trimming at V came to 4 bases and at J to 7 bases, leaving 6 bases not matched to a gene. Per the germline V gene, CDR1 is SGHVS and CDR2 is FQNEAQ. Here the CDR3 reads CASSSLWTSGNIQYF. As DNA, the CDR3 is TGTGCCAGCAGCTCGCTTTGGACTAGCGGGAACATTCAGTACTTC.

This chain links TRBV3-1 with TRBJ2-1, with 12 positions matching TRBD2. The CDR3 has 16 amino acids. Losses at the gene ends were 4 bases for V and 4 bases for J; bases not matched to a gene: 5. Germline lookup yields CDR1 LGHDT and CDR2 YNNKEL (reference sequence). The chain's CDR3 is CASSRFGTSGYNEQFF. CDR3 in DNA: TGTGCCAGCAGCCGCTTCGGGACTAGCGGGTACAATGAGCAGTTCTTC.

This clonotype was observed a handful of times. The CDR3 is CASSEIRNSPLHF. The CDR3 DNA sequence: TGTGCCAGCAGTGAAATCCGGAATTCACCCCTCCACTTT. The chain carries TRBV6-1 and TRBJ1-6; no clear D gene. This CDR3 is built from 13 residues. V lost 2 bases, J lost 7 bases, and 6 bases lay in between. Looked up from germline, CDR1 is MNHNS and CDR2 is SASEGT.

This chain joins TRBV19 and TRBJ2-7; TRBD1 aligns across 9 bases. This CDR3 is 13 amino acids long. CDR1 is LNHDA and CDR2 is SQIVND in the germline V gene (reference sequence). The trim removed 8 bases at V and 6 bases at J, leaving 8 bases unmatched. The CDR3 nucleotides read TGTGCCAGTCCGGGGACAGGGAATCGCGAGCAGTACTTC. Its protein product is CASPGTGNREQYF. Using reference TRBV19 and TRBJ2-7 for the parts outside the CDR3, the full variable domain is DGGITQSPKYLFRKEGQNVTLSCEQNLNHDAMYWYRQDPGQGLRLIYYSQIVNDFQKGDIAEGYSVSREKKESFPLTVTSAQKNPTAFYLCASPGTGNREQYFGPGTRLTVT.

J is TRBJ1-1 and V is TRBV5-1; no definite D call. The CDR3 length is 15 residues. Germline CDR1 is SGHRS and CDR2 is YFSETQ. Trimming stripped 4 bases from V and 5 bases from J, with 18 bases between. CDR3 protein: CASSLGITAKTEAFF. The CDR3 DNA is TGCGCCAGCAGCCTGGGGATTACAGCGAAAACTGAAGCTTTCTTT.

This chain links TRBV7-2 with TRBJ1-2; D is possibly TRBD1 (5 bases). Trimming took 2 bases from V and 7 from J, leaving 8 bases between them. This CDR3 region has 12 residues. Germline values: CDR1 SGHTA, CDR2 FQGNSA. CDR3 protein: CASSLPRGGYTF. In DNA form, the CDR3 reads TGTGCCAGCAGCTTACCTAGGGGTGGCTACACCTTC.

The chain recombines TRBV6-2 or TRBV6-3 with TRBJ2-6, with 7 bases matching TRBD1. Per germline, CDR1 MNHEY and CDR2 SVGEGT. Trimming took 11 bases from V and 0 from J; bases not matched to a gene: 10. This CDR3 has 16 residues. The CDR3 loop reads CAGTGTASSGANVLTF. CDR3 sequence (DNA): TGTGCCGGTACCGGGACAGCGAGCTCTGGGGCCAACGTCCTGACTTTC.

This clonotype was seen a few times. The chain links TRBV29-1 to TRBJ2-1, with a possible D match to TRBD2 (6 bases). CDR3 length: 13 residues. The V end lost 5 bases, the J end lost 0 bases, and 8 bases lay between the germline ends. Germline CDR1 and CDR2: SQVTM and ANQGSEA. DNA of the CDR3: TGCAGCGTTTCGACTAGCTCCTACAATGAGCAGTTCTTC. This sequence encodes CSVSTSSYNEQFF.

This clonotype was seen only a few times. The rearrangement uses TRBV12-3 or TRBV12-4 and TRBJ1-6, with no clear D. The V gene lost 8 bases and the J gene lost 3 bases, with 11 bases spanning the gap. The CDR3 is 14 residues long. DNA for the CDR3: TGTGCCAGCGGGCGGACGGTCTATAATTCACCCCTCCACTTT. This translates into CASGRTVYNSPLHF.